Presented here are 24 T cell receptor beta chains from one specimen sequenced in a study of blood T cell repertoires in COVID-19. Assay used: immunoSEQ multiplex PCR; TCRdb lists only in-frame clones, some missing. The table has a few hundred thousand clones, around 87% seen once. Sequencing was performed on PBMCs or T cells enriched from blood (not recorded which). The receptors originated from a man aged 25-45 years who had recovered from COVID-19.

The CDR3 loop reads CASGLASWDTTNYGYTF. DNA of the CDR3: TGTGCTAGTGGTTTGGCCTCCTGGGACACTACTAACTATGGCTACACCTTC. V usage is TRBV12-5 and J usage is TRBJ1-2; a possible D gene is TRBD1 (6 bases). The CDR3 totals 17 residues. Germline V lookup: CDR1 LGHNT, CDR2 FRNRAP. Trimming took 1 base from V and 0 from J, leaving 15 bases between them.

CDR3 coding DNA: TGTGCCAGCAGCTTAGCGGTGCGGGCCGGCACTGAAGCTTTCTTT. It translates to CASSLAVRAGTEAFF. The chain employs TRBV7-9 and TRBJ1-1; D gene unclear. Per germline, CDR1 SEHNR and CDR2 FQNEAQ (reference sequence). The CDR3 totals 15 residues. V was trimmed by 0 bases and J by 4 bases, leaving 12 bases between them.

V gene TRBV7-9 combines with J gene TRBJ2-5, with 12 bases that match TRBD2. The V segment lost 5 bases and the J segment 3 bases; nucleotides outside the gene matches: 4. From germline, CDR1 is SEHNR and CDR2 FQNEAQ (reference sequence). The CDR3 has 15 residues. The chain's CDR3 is CASSLLAGGKETQYF. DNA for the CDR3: TGTGCCAGCAGCCTACTAGCGGGGGGTAAAGAGACCCAGTACTTC.

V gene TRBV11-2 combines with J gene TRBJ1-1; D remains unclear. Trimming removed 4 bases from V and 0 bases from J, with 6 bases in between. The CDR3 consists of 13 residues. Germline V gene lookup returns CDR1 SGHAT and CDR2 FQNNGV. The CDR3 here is CASSSFLNTEAFF. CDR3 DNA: TGTGCCAGCAGCTCGTTTCTGAACACTGAAGCTTTCTTT.

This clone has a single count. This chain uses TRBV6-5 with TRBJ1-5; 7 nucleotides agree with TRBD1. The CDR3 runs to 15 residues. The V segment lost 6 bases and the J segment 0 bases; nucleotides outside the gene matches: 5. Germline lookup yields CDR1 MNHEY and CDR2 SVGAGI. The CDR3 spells CASRDRSDSNQPQHF. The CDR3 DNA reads TGTGCCAGCAGGGACAGGTCGGATAGCAATCAGCCCCAGCATTTT.

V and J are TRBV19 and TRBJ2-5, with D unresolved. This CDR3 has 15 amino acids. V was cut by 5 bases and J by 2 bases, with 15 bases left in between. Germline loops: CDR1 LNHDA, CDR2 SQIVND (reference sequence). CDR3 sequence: CASSSPGRIQETQYF. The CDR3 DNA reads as TGTGCCAGTAGTTCCCCAGGAAGGATACAAGAGACCCAGTACTTC.

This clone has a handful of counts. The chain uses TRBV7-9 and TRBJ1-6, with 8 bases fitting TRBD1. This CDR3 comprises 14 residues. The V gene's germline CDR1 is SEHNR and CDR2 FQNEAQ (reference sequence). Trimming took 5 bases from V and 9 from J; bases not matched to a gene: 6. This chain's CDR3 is CASSDRDRSSPLHF. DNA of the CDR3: TGTGCCAGCAGCGACCGGGACAGGAGTTCACCCCTCCACTTT.

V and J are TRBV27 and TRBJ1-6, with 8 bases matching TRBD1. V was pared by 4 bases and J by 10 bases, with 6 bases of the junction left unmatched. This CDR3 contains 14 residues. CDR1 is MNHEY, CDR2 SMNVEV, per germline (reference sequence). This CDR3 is CASSSGTGSSPLHF. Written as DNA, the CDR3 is TGTGCCAGCAGTTCCGGGACAGGTTCCTCACCCCTCCACTTT.

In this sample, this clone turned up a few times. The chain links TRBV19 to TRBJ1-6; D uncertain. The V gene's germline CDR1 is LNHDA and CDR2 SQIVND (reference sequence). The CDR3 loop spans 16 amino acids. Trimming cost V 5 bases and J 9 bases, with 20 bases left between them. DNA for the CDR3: TGTGCCAGTAGTCGTCCTCTAAGAGGGTCAATTTCACCCCTCCACTTT. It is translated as CASSRPLRGSISPLHF.

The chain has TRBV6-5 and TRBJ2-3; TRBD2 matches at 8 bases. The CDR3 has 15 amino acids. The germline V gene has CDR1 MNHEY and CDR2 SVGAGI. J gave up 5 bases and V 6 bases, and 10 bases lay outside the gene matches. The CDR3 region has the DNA TGTGCCAGCAGCCACCGGACTAGCACGATAGATACGCAGTATTTT. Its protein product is CASSHRTSTIDTQYF.

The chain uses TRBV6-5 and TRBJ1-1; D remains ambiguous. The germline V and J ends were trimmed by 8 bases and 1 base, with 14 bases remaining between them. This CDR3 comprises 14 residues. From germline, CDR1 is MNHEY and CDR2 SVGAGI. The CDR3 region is CASSQSGPNTEAFF. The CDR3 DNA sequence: TGTGCCAGCTCCCAATCTGGGCCGAACACTGAAGCTTTCTTT.

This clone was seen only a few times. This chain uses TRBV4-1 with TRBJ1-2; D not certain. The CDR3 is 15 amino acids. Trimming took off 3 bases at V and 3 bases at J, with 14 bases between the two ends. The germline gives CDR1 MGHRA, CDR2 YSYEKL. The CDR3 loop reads CASSQAADSYYGYTF. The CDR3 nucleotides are TGCGCCAGCAGCCAGGCGGCAGACTCTTACTATGGCTACACCTTC.

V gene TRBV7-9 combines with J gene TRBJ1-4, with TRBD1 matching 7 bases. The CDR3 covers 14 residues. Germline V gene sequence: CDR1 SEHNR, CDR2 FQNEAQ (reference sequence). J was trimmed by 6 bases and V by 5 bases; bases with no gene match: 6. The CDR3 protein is CASSPTGLDEKLFF. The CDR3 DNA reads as TGTGCCAGCAGCCCGACAGGGCTAGATGAAAAACTGTTTTTT.

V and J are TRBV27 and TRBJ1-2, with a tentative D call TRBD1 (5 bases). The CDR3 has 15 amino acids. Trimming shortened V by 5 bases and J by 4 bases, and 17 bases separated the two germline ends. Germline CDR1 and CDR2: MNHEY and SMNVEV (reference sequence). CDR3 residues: CASSRKTDTFYGYTF. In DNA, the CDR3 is TGTGCCAGCAGTCGGAAGACGGACACTTTCTATGGCTACACCTTC.

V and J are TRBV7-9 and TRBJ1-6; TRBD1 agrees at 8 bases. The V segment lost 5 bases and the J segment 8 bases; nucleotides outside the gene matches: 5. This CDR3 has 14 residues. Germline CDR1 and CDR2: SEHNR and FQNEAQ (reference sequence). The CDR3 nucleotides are TGTGCCAGCAGCCCAATGACAGGGGATTCACCCCTCCACTTT. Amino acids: CASSPMTGDSPLHF.

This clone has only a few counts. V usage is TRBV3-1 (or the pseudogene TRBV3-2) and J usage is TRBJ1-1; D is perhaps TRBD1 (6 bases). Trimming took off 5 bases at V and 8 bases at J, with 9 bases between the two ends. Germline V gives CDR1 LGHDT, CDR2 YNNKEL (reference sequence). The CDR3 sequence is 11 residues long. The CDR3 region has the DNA TGTGCCAGCAGCGACAGGCACGAAGCTTTCTTT. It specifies CASSDRHEAFF.

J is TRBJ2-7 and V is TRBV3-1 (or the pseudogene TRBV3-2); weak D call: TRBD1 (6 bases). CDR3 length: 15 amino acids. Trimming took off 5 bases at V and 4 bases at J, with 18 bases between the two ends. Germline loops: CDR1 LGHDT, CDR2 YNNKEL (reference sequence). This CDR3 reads CASSETGSPLYEQYF. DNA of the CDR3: TGTGCCAGCAGCGAAACAGGGTCTCCTTTGTACGAGCAGTACTTC.

CDR3 sequence: CASSPAGGSNQPQHF. CDR3 in DNA: TGTGCCAGCAGCCCAGCTGGGGGGAGCAATCAGCCCCAGCATTTT. The V gene is TRBV9, the J gene TRBJ1-5; D is possibly TRBD1 (5 bases). Germline assignment: CDR1 SGDLS and CDR2 YYNGEE. This CDR3 comprises 15 residues. V was clipped by 4 bases and J by 1 base, with 12 bases between them.

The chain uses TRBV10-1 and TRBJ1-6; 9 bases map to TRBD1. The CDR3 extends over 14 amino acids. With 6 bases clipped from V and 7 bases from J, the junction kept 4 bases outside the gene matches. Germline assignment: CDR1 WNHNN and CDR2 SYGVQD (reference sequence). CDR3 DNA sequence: TGCGCCAGCAGCGCTACAGGGGGCAATTCACCCCTCCACTTT. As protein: CASSATGGNSPLHF.

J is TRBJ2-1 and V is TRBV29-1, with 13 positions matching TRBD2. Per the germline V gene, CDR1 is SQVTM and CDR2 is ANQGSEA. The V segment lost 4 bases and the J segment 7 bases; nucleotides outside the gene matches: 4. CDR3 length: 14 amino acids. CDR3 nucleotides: TGCAGCGTTGGGACTAGCGGGGGTCTTAATGAGCAGTTCTTC. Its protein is CSVGTSGGLNEQFF.

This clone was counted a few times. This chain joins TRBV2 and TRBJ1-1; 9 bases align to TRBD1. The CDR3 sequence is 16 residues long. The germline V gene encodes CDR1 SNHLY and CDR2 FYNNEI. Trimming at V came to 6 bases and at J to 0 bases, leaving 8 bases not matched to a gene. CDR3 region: CASRGTRDRVNTEAFF. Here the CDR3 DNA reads TGTGCCAGCAGGGGGACCCGGGACAGGGTGAACACTGAAGCTTTCTTT.

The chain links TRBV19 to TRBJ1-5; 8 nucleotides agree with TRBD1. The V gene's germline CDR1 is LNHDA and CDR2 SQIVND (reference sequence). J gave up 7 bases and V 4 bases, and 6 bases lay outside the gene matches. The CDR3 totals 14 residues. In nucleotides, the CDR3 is TGTGCCAGTAGTACGCCAGGGGGCAGACAGCCCCAGCATTTT. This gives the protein CASSTPGGRQPQHF.

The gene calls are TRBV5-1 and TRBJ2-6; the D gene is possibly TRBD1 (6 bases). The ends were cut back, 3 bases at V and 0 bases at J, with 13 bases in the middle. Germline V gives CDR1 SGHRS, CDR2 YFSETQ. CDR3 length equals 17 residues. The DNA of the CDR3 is TGCGCCAGCAGCTCTGGACAGCCTAGCTCTGGGGCCAACGTCCTGACTTTC. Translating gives CASSSGQPSSGANVLTF.

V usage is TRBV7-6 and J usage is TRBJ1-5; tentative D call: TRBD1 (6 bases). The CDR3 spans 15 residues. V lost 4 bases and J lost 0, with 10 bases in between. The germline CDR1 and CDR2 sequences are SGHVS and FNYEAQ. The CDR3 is CASSSGQYSNQPQHF. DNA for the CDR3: TGTGCCAGCAGCTCCGGACAGTATAGCAATCAGCCCCAGCATTTT.